Below, 30 T cell receptor beta chains from the same sample are listed, as sequenced in a study of shared clonotypes between healthy human individuals. The data were produced by immunoSEQ multiplex PCR, yet TCRdb's version contains in-frame clones alone and is incomplete. This sample has about 1.5 million clones, with 98% found just once. Sequenced: naive CD4+ T cells sorted from blood. Subset noted: CD45RA+ positively selected. The receptors shown here come from a man aged 25-45 years in good health.

The chain employs TRBV21-1 and TRBJ2-7; whether TRBD2, the table's D call, matches the DNA was not checked. TRBV21-1 has pseudogene status. The CDR3 loop spans 19 amino acids. The CDR3 here is CASSNGQDQLAESSYEQYF. CDR3 bases: TGTGCCAGCAGCAACGGACAGGACCAACTAGCGGAGAGCTCCTACGAGCAGTACTTC.

The rearrangement links TRBV6-5 to TRBJ2-3; the D gene is possibly TRBD2 (6 bases). CDR1 is MNHEY, CDR2 SVGAGI, per germline. The ends were cut back, 6 bases at V and 4 bases at J, with 11 bases in the middle. This CDR3 is built from 13 residues. CDR3 sequence reads: CASRTGGSDTQYF. The CDR3 coding sequence is TGTGCCAGCAGAACCGGAGGGTCAGATACGCAGTATTTT.

This chain connects TRBV2 to TRBJ1-1; a possible D gene is TRBD1 (5 bases). Looked up from germline, CDR1 is SNHLY and CDR2 is FYNNEI. The CDR3 is made up of 14 amino acids. V lost 0 bases to trimming and J lost 4 bases, with 9 bases between them. CDR3 in amino acids: CASSEAGTGTEAFF. CDR3 sequence (DNA): TGTGCCAGCAGTGAAGCTGGGACGGGCACTGAAGCTTTCTTT.

With regard to this clone: At one of its ends the junction is not consistent with the germline gene, which may arise from a read error. The chain carries TRBV7-2 and TRBJ2-7; TRBD1 aligns across 8 bases. CDR1 is SGHTA, CDR2 FQGNSA, per germline. The CDR3 is 13 residues long. CDR3 protein: CASSSDRGPPLAF. In DNA, the CDR3 is TGTGCCAGCAGCTCCGACAGGGGACCTCCATTAGCCTTC. Full variable domain (outside the CDR3, taken from reference TRBV7-2 and TRBJ2-7): GAGVSQSPSNKVTEKGKDVELRCDPISGHTALYWYRQSLGQGLEFLIYFQGNSAPDKSGLPSDRFSAERTGGSVSTLTIQRTQQEDSAVYLCASSSDRGPPLAFGPGTRLTVT.

The V gene is TRBV6-5, the J gene TRBJ2-2; D is ambiguous. The CDR3 covers 11 residues. Germline lookup yields CDR1 MNHEY and CDR2 SVGAGI. Trimming stripped 7 bases from V and 4 bases from J, with 4 bases between. The CDR3 loop reads CASMTTGELFF. The CDR3 DNA is TGTGCCAGCATGACCACCGGGGAGCTGTTTTTT.

The CDR3 here is CASSSGLAGGRTSTDTQYF. Here the CDR3 DNA reads TGCGCCAGCAGCTCGGGACTAGCGGGAGGGCGTACTAGCACAGATACGCAGTATTTT. V gene TRBV5-1 combines with J gene TRBJ2-3, with 16 bases that match TRBD2. The CDR3 runs 19 residues. J gave up 0 bases and V 3 bases, and 7 bases lay outside the gene matches. Germline V CDR1 and CDR2: SGHRS, YFSETQ.

This clone has a single count. The V call is TRBV7-2, the J call TRBJ2-6; 10 bases align to TRBD2. V lost 5 bases, J lost 1 base, and 8 bases stayed unmatched. This CDR3 has 18 residues. Germline CDR1 reads SGHTA; CDR2 reads FQGNSA. The CDR3 nucleotides are TGTGCCAGCAGCCAGCCGGGACTAGCGCTGTCTGGGGCCAACGTCCTGACTTTC. It yields the protein CASSQPGLALSGANVLTF.

J is TRBJ2-1 and V is TRBV5-4; 7 positions match TRBD2. The CDR3 extends over 15 amino acids. From germline, CDR1 is SGHNT and CDR2 YYREEE (reference sequence). V dropped 0 bases and J dropped 9; count of bases not matched to a gene: 9. This chain's CDR3 is CASSLELASVTEQFF. In DNA form, the CDR3 reads TGTGCCAGCAGCTTGGAACTAGCGAGCGTCACTGAGCAGTTCTTC.

The chain combines TRBV7-8 with TRBJ2-7; 9 bases line up with TRBD1. The ends lost 6 bases at V and 1 base at J; junction bases unmatched: 13. This CDR3 comprises 17 residues. CDR1 and CDR2 from the germline V gene are SGHVS and FQNEAQ. Written as DNA, the CDR3 is TGTGCCAGCAGAAGGGTCCCCGGGACAGGGACGTCCTACGAGCAGTACTTC. This codes for CASRRVPGTGTSYEQYF.

This chain joins TRBV7-2 and TRBJ2-7; either TRBD1 or TRBD2 may supply D (5 bases each). The germline V and J ends were trimmed by 5 bases and 0 bases, with 20 bases remaining between them. CDR1 SGHTA and CDR2 FQGNSA come from the germline V gene. The CDR3 length is 17 residues. The DNA of the CDR3 is TGTGCCAGCAGCCCCGCCGGGGCCCCTGGGGCCTCCTACGAGCAGTACTTC. Protein sequence: CASSPAGAPGASYEQYF.

This clone was counted once. The chain is built from TRBV29-1 and TRBJ2-7; 7 nucleotides align to TRBD1. Germline V gives CDR1 SQVTM, CDR2 ANQGSEA. The CDR3 loop spans 12 amino acids. J was trimmed by 0 bases and V by 7 bases; bases with no gene match: 3. The CDR3 DNA is TGCAGCGCTAGACAGGGCTCCTACGAGCAGTACTTC. As protein: CSARQGSYEQYF.

The chain is built from TRBV4-2 and TRBJ1-5, with D perhaps TRBD1 (5 bases). This CDR3 is 17 amino acids long. Germline loops: CDR1 LGHNA, CDR2 YNFKEQ. Trimming took off 0 bases at V and 0 bases at J, with 12 bases between the two ends. DNA of the CDR3: TGTGCCAGCAGCCAAGATCAGACAGACGATAGCAATCAGCCCCAGCATTTT. It codes for CASSQDQTDDSNQPQHF.

The chain is built from TRBV19 and TRBJ2-7; the D call may be TRBD1 or TRBD2 (5 bases each). CDR3 length: 13 amino acids. Per germline, CDR1 LNHDA and CDR2 SQIVND (reference sequence). V dropped 5 bases and J dropped 5 bases, with 13 bases sitting between them. DNA for the CDR3: TGTGCCAGTAGTTTCCAGGGACCCCACGAGCAGTACTTC. This sequence encodes CASSFQGPHEQYF. The full variable domain, rest sourced from reference TRBV19 and TRBJ2-7, is DGGITQSPKYLFRKEGQNVTLSCEQNLNHDAMYWYRQDPGQGLRLIYYSQIVNDFQKGDIAEGYSVSREKKESFPLTVTSAQKNPTAFYLCASSFQGPHEQYFGPGTRLTVT.

The rearrangement uses TRBV28 and TRBJ2-3; D perhaps matches TRBD2 (5 bases). Germline V lookup: CDR1 MDHEN, CDR2 SYDVKM. V lost 4 bases and J lost 8, with 10 bases in between. This CDR3 is built from 12 residues. For the CDR3, the DNA is TGTGCCAGCAGTTCACTAGTTTCTACGCAGTATTTT. This codes for CASSSLVSTQYF. Supplemented by reference TRBV28 and TRBJ2-3, the full variable domain reads DVKVTQSSRYLVKRTGEKVFLECVQDMDHENMFWYRQDPGLGLRLIYFSYDVKMKEKGDIPEGYSVSREKKERFSLILESASTNQTSMYLCASSSLVSTQYFGPGTRLTVL.

This chain uses TRBV6-5 with TRBJ2-7; a possible D gene is TRBD1 (6 bases). CDR1 and CDR2 from the germline V gene are MNHEY and SVGAGI. CDR3 size: 14 residues. V dropped 6 bases and J dropped 3 bases, with 15 bases sitting between them. The CDR3 sequence is CASSEAWGHYEQYF. The DNA for the CDR3 is TGTGCCAGCAGCGAAGCGTGGGGACACTACGAGCAGTACTTC.

V usage is TRBV4-3 and J usage is TRBJ2-4; D is unresolved. Germline V lookup: CDR1 LGHNA, CDR2 YSLEER. This CDR3 region has 14 residues. V lost 1 base, J lost 9 bases, and 13 bases lay in between. In DNA, the CDR3 is TGCGCCAGCAGCCAAGCAACGGTGGGTGGCATTCAGTACTTC. This sequence encodes CASSQATVGGIQYF.

The chain recombines TRBV6-5 with TRBJ1-1; 7 bases match TRBD1. The V gene's germline CDR1 is MNHEY and CDR2 SVGAGI. This CDR3 contains 14 residues. The ends lost 5 bases at V and 4 bases at J; junction bases unmatched: 7. CDR3 bases: TGTGCCAGCAGTCTCGACAGGGCGAGCACTGAAGCTTTCTTT. Protein sequence: CASSLDRASTEAFF.

V usage is TRBV2 and J usage is TRBJ2-7; D might be TRBD1 (5 bases). In germline, CDR1 is SNHLY, CDR2 FYNNEI. V was pared by 1 base and J by 6 bases, with 10 bases between. CDR3 size: 13 residues. CDR3 amino acids: CASSEESQAEQYF. The DNA of the CDR3 is TGTGCCAGCAGTGAAGAGTCACAGGCCGAGCAGTACTTC.

The V and J genes are TRBV5-4 and TRBJ2-7, with D perhaps being TRBD1 or TRBD2 (5 bases each). Germline loops: CDR1 SGHNT, CDR2 YYREEE (reference sequence). The V end lost 4 bases, the J end lost 0 bases, and 11 bases lay between the germline ends. The CDR3 is 14 amino acids. This CDR3 is CASSERDGSYEQYF. In DNA form, the CDR3 reads TGTGCCAGCAGCGAAAGGGACGGCTCCTACGAGCAGTACTTC.

This sequence joins TRBV20-1 and TRBJ2-7; a possible D gene is TRBD1 (6 bases). V shed 5 bases and J shed 7 bases, with 12 bases lying between them. The CDR3 is made up of 11 amino acids. The germline gives CDR1 DFQATT, CDR2 SNEGSKA (reference sequence). CDR3 amino acids: CSAPQGWEQYF. The CDR3, as DNA: TGCAGTGCTCCTCAGGGGTGGGAGCAGTACTTC.

The rearrangement uses TRBV2 and TRBJ2-2; no firm D call. Trimming took 8 bases from V and 7 from J, leaving 8 bases between them. This CDR3 has 11 residues. Germline values: CDR1 SNHLY, CDR2 FYNNEI. CDR3: CASRLNGELFF. The CDR3 DNA sequence: TGTGCCAGCCGGTTGAACGGGGAGCTGTTTTTT.

CDR3 sequence reads: CASSLTGGDYEQYF. The CDR3 DNA sequence: TGCGCCAGCAGCCTAACGGGGGGAGACTACGAGCAGTACTTC. The V call is TRBV5-1, the J call TRBJ2-7, with 7 bases that match TRBD2. CDR1 is SGHRS and CDR2 is YFSETQ in the germline V gene. The CDR3 has 14 amino acids. Trimming at V came to 4 bases and at J to 3 bases, leaving 7 bases not matched to a gene.

V usage is TRBV9 and J usage is TRBJ2-5, with 7 bases fitting TRBD2. The ends lost 5 bases at V and 0 bases at J; junction bases unmatched: 7. The CDR3 has 15 amino acids. The germline V gene has CDR1 SGDLS and CDR2 YYNGEE. The DNA for the CDR3 is TGTGCCAGCAGTGCGGGGGTCGCCCACCAAGAGACCCAGTACTTC. This codes for CASSAGVAHQETQYF. Full variable domain (outside the CDR3, taken from reference TRBV9 and TRBJ2-5): DSGVTQTPKHLITATGQRVTLRCSPRSGDLSVYWYQQSLDQGLQFLIQYYNGEERAKGNILERFSAQQFPDLHSELNLSSLELGDSALYFCASSAGVAHQETQYFGPGTRLLVL.

V usage is TRBV30 and J usage is TRBJ1-2; TRBD1 matches at 8 bases. The junction had 5 bases not matched to a gene; V was cut back by 1 base and J by 4 bases. Germline V gene lookup returns CDR1 GTSNPN and CDR2 SVGIG (reference sequence). The CDR3 length is 14 residues. The CDR3 reads CAWSGQGSAYGYTF. CDR3 nucleotide sequence: TGTGCCTGGAGTGGACAGGGGAGCGCCTATGGCTACACCTTC.

This chain joins TRBV5-1 and TRBJ2-4, with 8 positions matching TRBD1. V dropped 3 bases and J dropped 7; count of bases not matched to a gene: 6. This CDR3 comprises 14 residues. In germline, CDR1 is SGHRS, CDR2 YFSETQ. For the CDR3, the DNA is TGCGCCAGCAGCTCTTCGGGACAGGCCAACATTCAGTACTTC. Translating gives CASSSSGQANIQYF.

The rearrangement uses TRBV7-6 and TRBJ1-3; D is undetermined. Germline V gene lookup returns CDR1 SGHVS and CDR2 FNYEAQ. V gave up 0 bases and J gave up 0 bases, with 6 bases separating them. This CDR3 contains 15 residues. The CDR3 sequence is CASSLARYSGNTIYF. The CDR3 DNA follows: TGTGCCAGCAGCTTAGCTCGGTACTCTGGAAACACCATATATTTT.

V gene TRBV13 combines with J gene TRBJ1-1; TRBD1 might be the D (5 bases). V lost 4 bases and J 11 bases, leaving 17 bases between the germline ends. CDR1 and CDR2 (germline): PRHDT, FYEKMQ (reference sequence). This CDR3 is built from 13 residues. The CDR3 DNA reads as TGTGCCAGCAGCTCCCGACAGCTACGAGAGGCTTTCTTT. It encodes CASSSRQLREAFF.

V usage is TRBV21-1 and J usage is TRBJ2-1; the table names TRBD2, a call not compared with the DNA. TRBV21-1 is a listed pseudogene. CDR3 length: 17 residues. In DNA, the CDR3 is TGTGCCAGCAGCAAAGATTGGAGGAGACGCTCCTACAATGAGCAGTTCTTC. Translated, it gives CASSKDWRRRSYNEQFF.

V and J are TRBV28 and TRBJ2-5, with 7 bases aligning to TRBD2. CDR1 is MDHEN, CDR2 SYDVKM, per germline. V lost 2 bases, J lost 1 base, and 4 bases stayed unmatched. This CDR3 is built from 15 residues. The CDR3 coding sequence is TGTGCCAGCAGTTTAGGAGCGGGACCCCAAGAGACCCAGTACTTC. As protein: CASSLGAGPQETQYF.

Only one count was recorded for this clone. The V and J genes are TRBV5-6 and TRBJ2-3, with a weak D call TRBD2 (6 bases). Germline V gene lookup returns CDR1 SGHDT and CDR2 YYEEEE. V shed 6 bases and J shed 5 bases, with 19 bases lying between them. This CDR3 has 15 residues. DNA of the CDR3: TGTGCCAGCACCGTCCGCTGGGGGAGGAGAGATACGCAGTATTTT. This codes for CASTVRWGRRDTQYF. Based on the CDR3 plus reference TRBV5-6 and TRBJ2-3, the full variable domain is DAGVTQSPTHLIKTRGQQVTLRCSPKSGHDTVSWYQQALGQGPQFIFQYYEEEERQRGNFPDRFSGHQFPNYSSELNVNALLLGDSALYLCASTVRWGRRDTQYFGPGTRLTVL.